The clone carrying this T cell receptor beta chain has at least ten counts. Its antigen is not identified. The data stem from a study of regulatory T cells in long-lasting Graves disease. The wider study: It was over 5 years of antithyroid drugs, with positive TSH receptor antibodies, that meant persistent Graves' disease.

The sample's time point: persistent/refractory GD, antithyroid drugs over 5 years with positive TRAb. Making the TCR library involved RNA that had been extracted from PBMCs. Study conclusions and caveats: There were preferences for TRBV28, TRBJ1-2 and TRBJ2-5 in persistent disease. Sharing of public clonotypes was greater in persistent patients (roughly 2,600) than in new patients (more than 900).

Arm-PCR with iRepertoire HTBI primers amplified the CDR3 regions for these TCR beta libraries. In the authors' workflow: About 62 TRBV and approximately 13 TRBJ segments were identified across samples. A single record per CDR3 protein comes from TCRdb applying MiXCR to the multiplex PCR reads. The authors' filters were not applied to this entry. The sample yields approximately 500,000 distinct CDR3 sequences, roughly a fifth seen once. Germline loops: CDR1 MDHEN, CDR2 SYDVKM. V was trimmed by 6 bases and J by 7 bases, leaving 18 bases between them. The CDR3 covers 14 residues. The TCR sequence derives from a female donor with Graves disease. This chain links TRBV28 with TRBJ2-5; the D is unclear. The sequencing here drew on peripheral blood mononuclear cells (PBMCs), taken when the disease was refractory, from a patient treated with antithyroid drugs. The CDR3 nucleotides read TGTGCCAGCAGGTCCGAATGGGGTTCAGGGACCCAGTACTTC. Translation gives CASRSEWGSGTQYF.